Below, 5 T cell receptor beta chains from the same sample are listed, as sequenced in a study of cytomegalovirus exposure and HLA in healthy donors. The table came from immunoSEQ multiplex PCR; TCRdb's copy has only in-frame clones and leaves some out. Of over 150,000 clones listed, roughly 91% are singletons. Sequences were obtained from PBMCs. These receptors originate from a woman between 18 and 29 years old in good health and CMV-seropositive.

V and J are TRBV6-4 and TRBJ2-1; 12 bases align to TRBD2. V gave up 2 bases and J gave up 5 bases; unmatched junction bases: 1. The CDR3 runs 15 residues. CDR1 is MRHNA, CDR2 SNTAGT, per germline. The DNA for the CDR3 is TGTGCCAGCAGTGACGGACTAGCGGGACACAATGAGCAGTTCTTC. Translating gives CASSDGLAGHNEQFF.

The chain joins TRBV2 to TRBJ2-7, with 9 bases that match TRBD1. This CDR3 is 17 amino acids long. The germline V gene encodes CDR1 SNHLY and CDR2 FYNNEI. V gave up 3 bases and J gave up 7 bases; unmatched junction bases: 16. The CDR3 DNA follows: TGTGCCAGCAGTGATTATCATTCGGGACAGGGAGAATATGAGCAGTACTTC. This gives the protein CASSDYHSGQGEYEQYF.

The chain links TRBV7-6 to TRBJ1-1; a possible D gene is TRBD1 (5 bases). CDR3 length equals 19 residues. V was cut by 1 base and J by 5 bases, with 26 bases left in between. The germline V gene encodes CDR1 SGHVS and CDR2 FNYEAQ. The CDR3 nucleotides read TGTGCCAGCAGCTTAGGTTTCCCAAAAAGAGACAGCCAAGGGACTGAAGCTTTCTTT. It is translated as CASSLGFPKRDSQGTEAFF.

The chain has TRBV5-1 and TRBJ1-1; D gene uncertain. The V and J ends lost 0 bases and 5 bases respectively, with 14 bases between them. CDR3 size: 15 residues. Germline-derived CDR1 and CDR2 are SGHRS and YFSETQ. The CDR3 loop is CASSLDLGRWTEAFF. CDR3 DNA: TGCGCCAGCAGCTTGGATCTGGGGAGGTGGACTGAAGCTTTCTTT. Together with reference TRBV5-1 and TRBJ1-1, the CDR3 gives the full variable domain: KAGVTQTPRYLIKTRGQQVTLSCSPISGHRSVSWYQQTPGQGLQFLFEYFSETQRNKGNFPGRFSGRQFSNSRSEMNVSTLELGDSALYLCASSLDLGRWTEAFFGQGTRLTVV.

As DNA, the CDR3 is TGCGCCAGCAGCCTATGGACCTCCCCGGGACTTTCGTCTGGCTACACCTTC. This encodes CASSLWTSPGLSSGYTF. The rearrangement joins TRBV5-1 to TRBJ1-2, with D possibly TRBD1 on 5 matching bases. Trimming stripped 4 bases from V and 7 bases from J, with 26 bases between. Germline V lookup: CDR1 SGHRS, CDR2 YFSETQ. This CDR3 has 17 residues.